This TCR beta chain derives from a study of blood T cell repertoires in COVID-19. Turning to the study itself: From T cells, B-cell-depleted T cells, or PBMCs came the material, which was cDNA or gDNA.

CDR1 and CDR2 (germline): SGDLS, YYNGEE. The length of the CDR3 is 15 residues. J was trimmed by 2 bases and V by 0 bases; bases with no gene match: 2. This clone was observed once. Those enrolled, adults aged roughly 18 to 90 years, came from about two dozen US areas. Cohort assignment relied on participant-reported clinical history. Resolution of symptoms, clearance, or two negative PCRs was present in recovered Cohort 3 donors. Sequencing used immunoSEQ multiplex PCR; TCRdb keeps in-frame clones, though not all of them. The sample consists of hundreds of thousands of clones, about 82% of them appearing once.

The chain employs TRBV9 and TRBJ2-3, with 8 positions matching TRBD1. The material sequenced was PBMCs or T cells enriched from blood (not recorded which). The sequence came from a woman between 45 and 65 years old who had recovered from COVID-19. The CDR3 loop reads CASSVEGQATDTQYF. DNA of the CDR3: TGTGCCAGCAGCGTAGAGGGACAGGCCACAGATACGCAGTATTTT.